Presented here are 19 T cell receptor beta chains from one specimen sequenced in a study of technical replicates of blood from several donors. Clones were read by immunoSEQ multiplex PCR, and TCRdb kept only the in-frame ones, dropping some. Of about 69,000 clones in the sample, approximately 88% are singletons; the top ten hold 4% to 5%. The sequenced material came from PBMCs. The receptors here all came from a human donor in good health. Some clones in this sample may be carry-over from other donors' samples.

The J gene is TRBJ2-5, the V gene TRBV5-6, with 8 bases matching TRBD1. Per the germline V gene, CDR1 is SGHDT and CDR2 is YYEEEE. This CDR3 has 13 amino acids. V trimming: 4 bases; J trimming: 5 bases; junction bases outside the gene matches: 4. In DNA, the CDR3 is TGTGCCAGCAGCCGGGACAGGAGGGAGACCCAGTACTTC. Encoded protein: CASSRDRRETQYF.

The chain recombines TRBV6-1 with TRBJ2-3; 9 bases map to TRBD1. The CDR3 runs to 14 residues. The V gene end was trimmed by 1 base and the J gene end by 4 bases; junction bases not matched to a gene: 0. Germline V lookup: CDR1 MNHNS, CDR2 SASEGT. CDR3 nucleotide sequence: TGTGCCAGCAGTGAAGGGACAGGGGCAGATACGCAGTATTTT. The encoded protein is CASSEGTGADTQYF.

The chain couples TRBV9 to TRBJ2-7, with 7 bases lining up with TRBD2. In germline, CDR1 is SGDLS, CDR2 YYNGEE. With 0 bases clipped from V and 6 bases from J, the junction kept 6 bases outside the gene matches. The CDR3 runs 14 residues. This chain's CDR3 is CASSVEGGSREQYF. The CDR3 region has the DNA TGTGCCAGCAGCGTAGAGGGAGGGTCCCGCGAGCAGTACTTC.

The V gene is TRBV7-2, the J gene TRBJ2-2, with 7 positions matching TRBD2. Germline V CDR1 and CDR2: SGHTA, FQGNSA. Unmatched junction bases numbered 5, after V lost 4 bases and J lost 0 bases. The CDR3 runs to 16 residues. The CDR3 spells CASSYSGTANTGELFF. The CDR3 DNA reads as TGTGCCAGCAGCTACAGCGGGACTGCGAACACCGGGGAGCTGTTTTTT.

The chain links TRBV18 to TRBJ2-3; TRBD2 aligns across 7 bases. There are 14 residues in the CDR3. Losses at the gene ends were 8 bases for V and 4 bases for J; bases not matched to a gene: 9. Germline V gives CDR1 KGHSH, CDR2 LQKENI. The CDR3 DNA reads TGTGCCAGCCGGGCCGGGGGAGGGGCAGATACGCAGTATTTT. Its translation is CASRAGGGADTQYF.

The chain is built from TRBV19 and TRBJ2-7, with TRBD1 identical over 8 bases. This CDR3 region has 14 residues. V trimming: 5 bases; J trimming: 1 base; junction bases outside the gene matches: 4. In germline, CDR1 is LNHDA, CDR2 SQIVND (reference sequence). The CDR3 bases are TGTGCCAGTAGTCCGGGACAGGTATCCTACGAGCAGTACTTC. Protein product: CASSPGQVSYEQYF.

The V and J genes are TRBV7-7 and TRBJ2-5, with D possibly matching TRBD2 (5 bases). Germline V lookup: CDR1 SSHAT, CDR2 FNYEAQ (reference sequence). The CDR3 has 13 residues. The V gene lost 4 bases and the J gene lost 10 bases, with 16 bases spanning the gap. The CDR3 region has the DNA TGTGCCAGCAGCTCTGACGGAACTAGTAGCCAGTACTTC. Its translation is CASSSDGTSSQYF.

This rearrangement joins TRBV6-6 to TRBJ2-7; D ambiguous. Germline V gene data show CDR1 as MNHNY and CDR2 as SVGAGI (reference sequence). The CDR3 runs to 11 residues. V was trimmed by 5 bases and J by 7 bases, leaving 9 bases between them. The CDR3 here is CASSGLLEQYF. CDR3 coding DNA: TGTGCCAGCAGTGGGCTGTTGGAGCAGTACTTC.

This sequence joins TRBV14 and TRBJ2-1, with TRBD2 matching 16 bases. CDR3 length: 17 residues. With 3 bases clipped from V and 4 bases from J, the junction kept 3 bases outside the gene matches. Germline values: CDR1 SGHDN, CDR2 FVKESK. The CDR3 bases are TGTGCCAGCAGCCAGGGACTAGCGGGGGGGCGGTACAATGAGCAGTTCTTC. This translates into CASSQGLAGGRYNEQFF. Full variable domain (outside the CDR3, taken from reference TRBV14 and TRBJ2-1): EAGVTQFPSHSVIEKGQTVTLRCDPISGHDNLYWYRRVMGKEIKFLLHFVKESKQDESGMPNNRFLAERTGGTYSTLKVQPAELEDSGVYFCASSQGLAGGRYNEQFFGPGTRLTVL.

CDR3 sequence (DNA): TGTGCCAGCAGCCCACTTGGGGAGGCCACTGAAGCTTTCTTT. Protein product: CASSPLGEATEAFF. This chain uses TRBV13 with TRBJ1-1; unclear D gene. This CDR3 has 14 amino acids. V shed 5 bases and J shed 4 bases, with 14 bases lying between them. The germline V gene encodes CDR1 PRHDT and CDR2 FYEKMQ (reference sequence).

This clone was seen just once. V and J are TRBV15 and TRBJ2-7, with a possible D match to TRBD1 (6 bases). The V gene lost 5 bases and the J gene lost 7 bases, with 18 bases spanning the gap. The CDR3 is 14 amino acids. Germline CDR1 and CDR2: LNHNV and YYDKDF (reference sequence). This chain's CDR3 is CATSGDRTYEEQYF. DNA of the CDR3: TGTGCCACCAGCGGTGACAGGACGTACGAGGAGCAGTACTTC.

This chain joins TRBV27 and TRBJ2-5; D may be TRBD1 (6 bases). This CDR3 contains 14 residues. From germline, CDR1 is MNHEY and CDR2 SMNVEV (reference sequence). Trimming cost V 4 bases and J 5 bases, with 14 bases left between them. CDR3 coding DNA: TGTGCCAGCAGTTCCGTGGACAGTCGGGAGACCCAGTACTTC. It yields the protein CASSSVDSRETQYF.

CDR3 nucleotide sequence: TGTGCCAGCAGCTGGGGACGGCCCAGGGGGGGAAACACCATATATTTT. This translates into CASSWGRPRGGNTIYF. The chain combines TRBV7-2 with TRBJ1-3; 7 nucleotides match TRBD1. Trimming cost V 4 bases and J 4 bases; bases outside gene matches: 10. CDR3 size: 16 residues. CDR1 is SGHTA and CDR2 is FQGNSA in the germline V gene.

This chain joins TRBV28 and TRBJ1-2, with D possibly matching TRBD1 (6 bases). This CDR3 is 14 amino acids long. From germline, CDR1 is MDHEN and CDR2 SYDVKM. The V gene lost 2 bases and the J gene lost 4 bases, with 11 bases spanning the gap. CDR3 bases: TGTGCCAGCAGTTTAGGGACACGCGTCTATGGCTACACCTTC. Its translation: CASSLGTRVYGYTF.

The gene calls are TRBV7-3 and TRBJ2-3, with TRBD2 matching over 8 bases. Unmatched junction bases numbered 15, after V lost 5 bases and J lost 8 bases. This CDR3 is 16 amino acids long. Looked up from germline, CDR1 is SGHTA and CDR2 is FQGTGA. The CDR3 nucleotides read TGTGCCAGCAGCGCGGGGCGGGGGGCAGAGAGTGGTACGCAGTATTTT. This encodes CASSAGRGAESGTQYF. Using reference TRBV7-3 and TRBJ2-3 for the parts outside the CDR3, the full variable domain is GAGVSQTPSNKVTEKGKYVELRCDPISGHTALYWYRQSLGQGPEFLIYFQGTGAADDSGLPNDRFFAVRPEGSVSTLKIQRTERGDSAVYLCASSAGRGAESGTQYFGPGTRLTVL.

The CDR3 nucleotides are TGTGCCGGCGCTAGCGGGGTCACAGATACGCAGTATTTT. This encodes CAGASGVTDTQYF. This chain connects TRBV18 to TRBJ2-3; 9 bases align to TRBD2. Germline CDR1 reads KGHSH; CDR2 reads LQKENI. The ends lost 11 bases at V and 2 bases at J; junction bases unmatched: 5. This CDR3 contains 13 residues.

The chain joins TRBV5-1 to TRBJ2-3, with D possibly TRBD2 on 6 matching bases. Trimming left V 5 bases short and J 6 bases short, with 10 bases between. CDR3 length: 12 residues. Germline loops: CDR1 SGHRS, CDR2 YFSETQ. The CDR3 coding sequence is TGCGCCAGCAGTCGGGGAGGTGATACGCAGTATTTT. It translates to CASSRGGDTQYF.

This chain connects TRBV2 to TRBJ2-5; TRBD2 matches at 8 bases. After removal of 7 bases from V and 2 bases from J, the junction contained 15 bases not matched to a gene. The CDR3 totals 17 residues. Looked up from germline, CDR1 is SNHLY and CDR2 is FYNNEI. The CDR3 DNA reads as TGTGCCAGCAAAGACGGCGCTTGGCTAGCGGGTCAAGAGACCCAGTACTTC. Translating it yields CASKDGAWLAGQETQYF.

CDR3 DNA sequence: TGTGCCAGCAGGACTCCTCCCGGAGAGACCCAGTACTTC. Its protein product is CASRTPPGETQYF. The genes are TRBV7-2 and TRBJ2-5; D gene ambiguous. This CDR3 contains 13 residues. The germline V gene encodes CDR1 SGHTA and CDR2 FQGNSA. V lost 6 bases and J lost 4, with 12 bases in between.